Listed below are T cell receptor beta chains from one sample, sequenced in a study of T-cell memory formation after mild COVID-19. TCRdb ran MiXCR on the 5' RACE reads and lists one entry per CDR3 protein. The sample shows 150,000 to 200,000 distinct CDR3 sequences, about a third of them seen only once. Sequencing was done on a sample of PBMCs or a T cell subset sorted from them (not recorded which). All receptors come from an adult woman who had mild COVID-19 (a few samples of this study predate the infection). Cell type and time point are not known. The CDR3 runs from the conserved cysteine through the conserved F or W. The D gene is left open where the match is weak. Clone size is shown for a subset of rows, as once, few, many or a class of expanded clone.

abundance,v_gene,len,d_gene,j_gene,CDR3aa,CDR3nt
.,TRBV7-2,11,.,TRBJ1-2,CASTLGYGYTF,TGTGCCAGCACCCTAGGCTATGGCTACACCTTC
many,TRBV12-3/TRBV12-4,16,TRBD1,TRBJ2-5,CASSRHRTGSQETQYF,TGTGCCAGCAGTCGGCATCGGACAGGCTCACAAGAGACCCAGTACTTC
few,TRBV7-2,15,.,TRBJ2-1,CASSERSLTNNEQFF,TGTGCCAGCAGCGAGCGGAGCCTGACTAACAATGAGCAGTTCTTC
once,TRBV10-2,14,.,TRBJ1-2,CASSESRRTYGYTF,TGCGCCAGCAGTGAGTCGAGACGGACATATGGCTACACCTTC
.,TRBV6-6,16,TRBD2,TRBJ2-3,CASRPPERELSDTQYF,TGTGCCAGCAGGCCCCCGGAGCGGGAGCTCTCAGATACGCAGTATTTT
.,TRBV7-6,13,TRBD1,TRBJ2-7,CASSRDRVGEQYF,TGTGCCAGCAGCCGAGACAGGGTCGGCGAGCAGTACTTC
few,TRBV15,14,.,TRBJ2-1,CATSTASLGNEQFF,TGTGCCACCAGCACCGCTAGCTTAGGCAATGAGCAGTTCTTC
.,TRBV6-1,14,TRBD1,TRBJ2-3,CDSTFGTGPDTQYF,TGTGACAGCACCTTCGGGACAGGCCCAGATACGCAGTATTTT
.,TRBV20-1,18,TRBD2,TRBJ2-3,CSARGVLAGGGSTDTQYF,TGCAGTGCTAGGGGTGTGCTAGCGGGGGGCGGGAGCACAGATACGCAGTATTTT
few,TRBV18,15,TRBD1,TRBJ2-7,CASSPQTGEKNEQYF,TGTGCCAGCTCACCACAGACAGGGGAGAAAAACGAGCAGTACTTC
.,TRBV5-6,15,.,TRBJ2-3,CASSLAGKNTDTQYF,TGTGCCAGCAGCTTGGCAGGGAAGAACACAGATACGCAGTATTTT
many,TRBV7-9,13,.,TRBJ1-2,CASTFSQGQGYTF,TGTGCCAGCACCTTCTCTCAGGGTCAAGGCTACACCTTC
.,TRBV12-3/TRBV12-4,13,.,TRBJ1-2,CASSNTPRGGYTF,TGTGCCAGCAGCAACACCCCTCGGGGGGGCTACACCTTC
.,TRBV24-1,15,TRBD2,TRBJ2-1,CATALSGRAPNEQFF,TGTGCCACCGCGTTGAGCGGGAGGGCCCCCAATGAGCAGTTCTTC
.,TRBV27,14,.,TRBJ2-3,CASSLRGVTDTQYF,TGTGCCAGCAGTTTAAGGGGGGTGACAGATACGCAGTATTTT
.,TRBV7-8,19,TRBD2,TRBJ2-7,CASSWIGTSGLFSSYEQYF,TGTGCCAGCAGCTGGATCGGGACTAGCGGGTTATTCTCCTCCTACGAGCAGTACTTC
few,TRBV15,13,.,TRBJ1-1,CATSRGSQLEAFF,TGTGCCACCAGCAGAGGTTCCCAGCTTGAAGCTTTCTTT
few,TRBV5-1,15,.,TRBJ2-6,CASSLASSGANVLTF,TGCGCCAGCAGCTTGGCGAGCTCTGGGGCCAACGTCCTGACTTTC
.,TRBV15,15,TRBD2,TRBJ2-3,CATSREAGVRDTQYF,TGTGCCACCAGCAGAGAGGCGGGAGTCAGAGATACGCAGTATTTT
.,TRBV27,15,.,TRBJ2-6,CASSLLGVGANVLTF,TGTGCCAGCAGTTTATTGGGGGTCGGGGCCAACGTCCTGACTTTC